This T cell receptor beta chain appears in the sequencing data of a study of blood T cells in healthy people across ages. Study results and limitations: Higher naive T cell percentage went strongly together with higher TCR beta diversity. Diversity estimates from one million T cells were considered underestimates.

Together with a sample-barcoded 5' primer, a J-beta primer mix was included in a second PCR lasting roughly 6 to 12 cycles. Each CDR3 protein gets one entry after TCRdb re-called the 5' RACE reads with MiXCR. The sample shows about 380,000 distinct CDR3 sequences, about 55% of them seen only once. CDR1 SGHAT and CDR2 FQNNGV come from the germline V gene. This CDR3 is 18 amino acids long. With respect to this clonotype: Its specificity is unknown.

The sequence was collected from a man in his sixties in good health. Sequenced sample: blood. The chain recombines TRBV11-2 with TRBJ2-7, with 9 bases identical to TRBD1. Gene TRBJ2-5 matches the end of the DNA better, so the J call may be wrong. This chain's CDR3 is CASSLEGGGTGPKETQYF. The CDR3 DNA sequence: TGTGCCAGCAGCTTAGAGGGGGGAGGGACAGGGCCTAAAGAGACCCAGTACTTC.